These T cell receptor beta chains were read from a single sample in a study of cytomegalovirus exposure and HLA in healthy donors. This table comes from immunoSEQ multiplex PCR, and its TCRdb copy is limited to in-frame clones, with some not included. This sample has 200,000 to 250,000 clones, with 80% to 90% found just once. The sample comprised PBMCs. All receptors derive from a woman in her late teens or twenties in good health and CMV-seronegative. Both conserved end residues are part of each CDR3. The D gene is left open where the match is weak. A row's size may be missing; if present it is once, few, many or a size class.

j_call	v_call	d_call	clone_size	cdr3_aa	cdr3_nt
TRBJ2-1	TRBV6-6	TRBD2	-	CASKQTSGNYNEQFF	TGTGCCAGCAAACAGACTAGCGGGAATTACAATGAGCAGTTCTTC
TRBJ1-2	TRBV6-1	-	few	CASSRDYYGYTF	TGTGCCAGCAGCCGGGATTACTATGGCTACACCTTC
TRBJ1-1	TRBV11-2	TRBD1	-	CASSPRVQGTLNTEAFF	TGTGCCAGCAGCCCACGGGTACAGGGGACCTTGAACACTGAAGCTTTCTTT
TRBJ1-1	TRBV9	-	-	CASSPRPADLGGTEAFF	TGTGCCAGCAGCCCCCGGCCGGCAGACCTGGGAGGCACTGAAGCTTTCTTT
TRBJ2-7	TRBV2	-	-	CASSGGLEQYF	TGTGCCAGCAGTGGGGGCCTTGAGCAGTACTTC
TRBJ2-7	TRBV23-1	TRBD1	once	CASSQSGAGTGGIYEQYF	TGCGCCAGCAGTCAATCGGGGGCCGGGACAGGGGGTATCTACGAGCAGTACTTC
TRBJ1-5	TRBV2	-	few	CASSEGHRNQPQHF	TGTGCCAGCAGTGAGGGTCACAGGAATCAGCCCCAGCATTTT
TRBJ1-3	TRBV9	-	-	CASSVESNSGNTIYF	TGTGCCAGCAGCGTTGAGTCTAACTCTGGAAACACCATATATTTT
TRBJ2-7	TRBV7-2	TRBD2	-	CASSLWLAGSYEQYF	TGTGCCAGCAGCTTATGGCTAGCGGGTAGCTACGAGCAGTACTTC
TRBJ2-4	TRBV28	-	-	CASSLGGRNIQYF	TGTGCCAGCAGTTTAGGAGGGAGGAACATTCAGTACTTC
TRBJ2-7	TRBV4-2	-	-	CASSQDLSGQLRPYEQYF	TGTGCCAGCAGCCAAGATCTTAGCGGCCAACTACGACCCTACGAGCAGTACTTC
TRBJ2-7	TRBV29-1	-	-	CSGRGGASYEQYF	TGCAGCGGACGAGGGGGGGCCTCCTACGAGCAGTACTTC
TRBJ1-4	TRBV6-6	-	-	CASSYEGGNEKLFF	TGTGCCAGCAGTTACGAGGGGGGGAATGAAAAACTGTTTTTT
TRBJ2-1	TRBV6-5	TRBD1	-	CASSSPGQGSNEQFF	TGTGCCAGCAGTTCTCCGGGACAGGGATCCAATGAGCAGTTCTTC
TRBJ2-2	TRBV5-1	-	-	CASSLEGDATGELFF	TGCGCCAGCAGCTTGGAAGGAGATGCTACCGGGGAGCTGTTTTTT
TRBJ2-3	TRBV7-9	-	-	CASSLAPGDVTDTQYF	TGTGCCAGCAGCTTAGCGCCAGGGGATGTTACAGATACGCAGTATTTT
TRBJ2-1	TRBV9	-	-	CASSVAVRGRVDNEQFF	TGTGCCAGCAGCGTAGCTGTGAGAGGCCGCGTGGACAATGAGCAGTTCTTC
TRBJ2-1	TRBV14	-	-	CASSPRESPFEQFF	TGTGCCAGCAGCCCTAGAGAGTCCCCGTTTGAGCAGTTCTTC